This is a list of T cell receptor beta chains from one sample in a study of control samples from healthy donors and cancer patients. Assay: immunoSEQ multiplex PCR; the TCRdb copy retains only in-frame clones and omits some. The sample has hundreds of thousands of clones, 75% to 95% seen once. Sequenced input: PBMCs. Receptor source: a man aged 35-49 years with head and neck cancer. The CDR3 runs from the conserved cysteine through the conserved F or W. Fields, in order: V gene, J gene, CDR3 length, clone size, D gene, CDR3 protein, CDR3 DNA. A D gene is named only where the DNA matches it firmly. Part of the rows lack a size; the others show once, few, many or a class for expanded clones.

TRBV7-2	TRBJ2-5	16	-	TRBD1	CASSGILGGLQETQYF	TGTGCCAGCAGCGGGATTCTAGGGGGCCTTCAAGAGACCCAGTACTTC
TRBV4-1	TRBJ1-2	16	-	TRBD1	CASSQDQRTGVGGYTF	TGCGCCAGCAGCCAAGACCAGCGGACAGGAGTAGGTGGCTACACCTTC
TRBV4-2	TRBJ2-5	15	-	TRBD2	CASSQTSGGAETQYF	TGTGCCAGCAGCCAAACTAGCGGGGGGGCCGAGACCCAGTACTTC
TRBV4-2	TRBJ1-2	13	-	-	CASRGTTNYGYTF	TGTGCCAGCAGGGGGACAACTAACTATGGCTACACCTTC
TRBV5-5	TRBJ2-7	15	-	-	CASSREMTVDYEQYF	TGTGCCAGCAGCCGGGAAATGACAGTGGACTACGAGCAGTACTTC
TRBV28	TRBJ1-2	14	once	-	CASSTTGAVYGYTF	TGTGCCAGCAGTACCACGGGGGCCGTCTATGGCTACACCTTC
TRBV10-1	TRBJ1-5	12	-	-	CASSEGNQPQHF	TGCGCCAGCAGTGAGGGAAATCAGCCCCAGCATTTT
TRBV19	TRBJ1-1	13	-	-	CASSIDGPAEAFF	TGTGCCAGTAGTATCGACGGCCCTGCTGAAGCTTTCTTT
TRBV27	TRBJ2-1	15	-	TRBD2	CASSLSGRAGGEQFF	TGTGCCAGCAGTTTGAGCGGGAGGGCCGGAGGCGAGCAGTTCTTC
TRBV27	TRBJ1-1	15	once	-	CASSLRSVGNTEAFF	TGTGCCAGCAGTTTACGCTCGGTGGGAAACACTGAAGCTTTCTTT
TRBV5-1	TRBJ2-7	15	-	TRBD1	CASSLGGESSYEQYF	TGCGCCAGCAGCTTAGGGGGCGAGAGCTCCTACGAGCAGTACTTC
TRBV29-1	TRBJ2-7	12	-	TRBD1	CSVGDRGYEQYF	TGCAGCGTAGGGGACAGGGGGTACGAGCAGTACTTC
TRBV6-6	TRBJ1-1	13	-	-	CASSYRGNAEAFF	TGTGCCAGCAGTTACAGGGGTAACGCTGAAGCTTTCTTT
TRBV28	TRBJ1-5	16	-	-	CASSSLPGRMDQPQHF	TGTGCCAGCAGTTCCCTGCCAGGGAGGATGGATCAGCCCCAGCATTTT
TRBV27	TRBJ2-3	14	once	-	CASSSARVADTQYF	TGTGCCAGCAGTTCAGCCCGAGTTGCAGATACGCAGTATTTT
TRBV11-2	TRBJ1-1	16	-	-	CASSRRSPQVNTEAFF	TGTGCCAGCAGCCGAAGATCCCCACAGGTGAACACTGAAGCTTTCTTT
TRBV27	TRBJ2-7	14	-	TRBD1	CASSADRGDVEQYF	TGTGCCAGCAGTGCGGACAGGGGGGATGTCGAGCAGTACTTC
TRBV19	TRBJ1-1	15	-	-	CASSWAEQRSTEAFF	TGTGCCAGTAGTTGGGCAGAACAAAGAAGCACTGAAGCTTTCTTT
TRBV27	TRBJ2-7	14	once	-	CASRKNLGSYEQYF	TGTGCCAGCAGAAAAAATCTCGGTTCCTACGAGCAGTACTTC
TRBV18	TRBJ1-6	14	-	TRBD1	CASSSDRAPSPLHF	TGTGCCAGCTCATCCGACAGGGCCCCTTCCCCCCTCCACTTT
TRBV19	TRBJ1-2	13	-	-	CASSRPGIIFYTF	TGTGCCAGTAGTCGTCCGGGGATTATTTTCTACACCTTC
TRBV21-1	TRBJ1-6	20	-	-	CASSKWWRGEGSLGNSPLHF	TGTGCCAGCAGCAAATGGTGGCGCGGGGAGGGGTCTCTTGGTAATTCACCCCTCCACTTT
TRBV5-1	TRBJ1-1	14	-	TRBD1	CASSPGQGVAEAFF	TGCGCCAGCAGCCCCGGACAGGGAGTCGCTGAAGCTTTCTTT
TRBV11-2	TRBJ2-3	11	-	-	CASSPSDTQYF	TGTGCCAGCAGCCCCTCAGATACGCAGTATTTT
TRBV6-6	TRBJ1-1	13	-	-	CASSSQGGTEAFF	TGTGCCAGCAGTTCACAGGGTGGCACTGAAGCTTTCTTT
TRBV30	TRBJ2-7	13	-	TRBD1	CACSGTGSYEQYF	TGTGCCTGTTCCGGGACAGGGTCCTACGAGCAGTACTTC
TRBV5-8	TRBJ1-3	18	-	-	CASSLSPAGLGSGNTIYF	TGTGCCAGCAGCTTGAGTCCGGCAGGTCTCGGCTCTGGAAACACCATATATTTT
TRBV2	TRBJ2-7	15	-	TRBD2	CASRTDLAGDEEQYF	TGTGCCAGCAGGACGGACTTAGCGGGGGATGAGGAGCAGTACTTC
TRBV7-2	TRBJ2-3	15	-	-	CASSLAHPWSDTQYF	TGTGCCAGCAGCTTAGCTCACCCCTGGTCGGATACGCAGTATTTT
TRBV5-6	TRBJ1-5	15	-	-	CASSSFRVFNQPQHF	TGTGCCAGCAGCTCTTTCAGGGTTTTCAATCAGCCCCAGCATTTT
TRBV24-1	TRBJ2-3	16	-	-	CATSDTGQSDTDTQYF	TGTGCCACCAGTGACACCGGACAGAGCGACACAGATACGCAGTATTTT
TRBV5-4	TRBJ1-1	14	-	-	CASIPVSGGTEAFF	TGTGCCAGCATCCCAGTCTCGGGTGGCACTGAAGCTTTCTTT
TRBV10-2	TRBJ2-1	15	-	TRBD2	CASSEGSGFYNEQFF	TGCGCCAGCAGTGAGGGTAGCGGGTTCTACAATGAGCAGTTCTTC
TRBV19	TRBJ2-7	14	few	TRBD2	CASSITLAGHEQYF	TGTGCCAGTAGTATAACGTTAGCGGGTCACGAGCAGTACTTC
TRBV2	TRBJ1-1	14	-	TRBD1	CASSGQGKNTEAFF	TGTGCCAGCAGTGGACAGGGAAAAAACACTGAAGCTTTCTTT
TRBV2	TRBJ1-2	13	-	-	CASSEAPSWGYTF	TGTGCCAGCAGTGAGGCGCCCTCTTGGGGCTACACCTTC
TRBV5-4	TRBJ1-6	16	-	-	CASSLDERGVRSPLHF	TGTGCCAGCAGCTTGGATGAGCGGGGTGTACGTTCACCCCTCCACTTT
TRBV6-5	TRBJ2-2	16	-	-	CASSLTSFPNTGELFF	TGTGCCAGCAGTTTGACATCTTTCCCGAACACCGGGGAGCTGTTTTTT
TRBV5-4	TRBJ1-5	15	-	-	CASSLGGDSKQPQHF	TGTGCCAGCAGCTTGGGTGGAGATAGCAAACAGCCCCAGCATTTT
TRBV7-8	TRBJ1-1	14	few	TRBD1	CASSFSGGATEAFF	TGTGCCAGCAGCTTTTCAGGGGGCGCGACTGAAGCTTTCTTT
TRBV28	TRBJ2-7	14	-	TRBD1	CASDTGGGTYEQYF	TGTGCCAGTGACACAGGGGGAGGCACCTACGAGCAGTACTTC
TRBV7-2	TRBJ2-1	16	-	-	CASSLYDRFVVNEQFF	TGTGCCAGCAGCTTGTACGACAGGTTTGTCGTCAATGAGCAGTTCTTC
TRBV12-5	TRBJ2-2	14	-	-	CASGPWGDTGELFF	TGTGCTAGTGGTCCGTGGGGGGACACCGGGGAGCTGTTTTTT
TRBV10-2	TRBJ1-2	15	once	-	CASSEGVFLYYGYTF	TGCGCCAGCAGTGAGGGGGTGTTTCTATACTATGGCTACACCTTC
TRBV30	TRBJ2-3	12	-	-	CASSSSTDTQYF	TGTGCCTCCTCCTCTAGCACAGATACGCAGTATTTT
TRBV19	TRBJ2-3	15	-	-	CASSMAAYSTDTQYF	TGTGCCAGTAGTATGGCCGCATACAGCACAGATACGCAGTATTTT
TRBV27	TRBJ2-7	13	-	-	CASSPTGPYEQYF	TGTGCCAGCAGCCCTACAGGGCCCTACGAGCAGTACTTC
TRBV7-2	TRBJ2-7	15	-	TRBD1	CASSSDRGLTYEQYF	TGTGCCAGCAGCTCGGACAGGGGGCTTACCTACGAGCAGTACTTC
TRBV2	TRBJ1-5	17	few	-	CASSEASRVLGNQPQHF	TGTGCCAGCAGTGAAGCATCCAGGGTCTTGGGGAATCAGCCCCAGCATTTT
TRBV25-1	TRBJ1-2	15	-	-	CASRGDADGTYGYTF	TGTGCCAGCAGGGGGGACGCGGACGGGACTTATGGCTACACCTTC
TRBV7-9	TRBJ1-5	14	-	-	CASSFGESNQPQHF	TGTGCCAGCAGCTTCGGAGAGAGCAATCAGCCCCAGCATTTT